Listed below are T cell receptor beta chains from one sample, sequenced in a study of T cells in localized non-small cell lung cancer. Clones were sequenced by immunoSEQ multiplex PCR, and TCRdb holds only the in-frame ones, with some missing. The sample comprises some 700 clones, 20% to 25% of which are singletons, and 15% to 19% rests with the top ten. The source was normal lung tissue next to the tumor, collected before any cancer treatment. Every receptor here comes from a woman aged 35 to 70 with stage I squamous cell lung carcinoma. CDR3s leave out the opening cysteine and the closing phenylalanine or tryptophan.

j_gene	v_gene	len	CDR3aa
TRBJ1-5	TRBV11-3	15	ASSLIYREGSNQPQH
TRBJ2-3	TRBV30	13	AWSVGTSGGDTQY
TRBJ1-1	TRBV14	11	ASSQAGWTEAF
TRBJ2-2	TRBV10-2	13	ASSDVAGVAGELF
TRBJ1-5	TRBV28	11	ASSIEGNQPQH
TRBJ2-3	TRBV11-3	14	ASSLPKISSTLPQY
TRBJ1-1	TRBV6-8	11	ASSYQENTEAF
TRBJ1-4	TRBV5-1	13	ASSLSGQGSEKLF
TRBJ2-5	TRBV10-2	11	ASSASRWETQY
TRBJ2-3	TRBV9	14	ASSVSAGTSTDTQY
TRBJ2-1	TRBV6-8	13	ASSAWSGRANEQF
TRBJ2-7	TRBV11-3	13	ASSLGGTSSYEQY
TRBJ2-7	TRBV14	9	ASSQNYEQY
TRBJ1-1	TRBV5-1	15	ASSSVPPRNGNTEAF
TRBJ1-1	TRBV11-3	15	ASSFTSPGPLYDEAF
TRBJ1-2	TRBV28	12	ASSLWGPPYGYT
TRBJ2-7	TRBV30	12	AWGALAGGDEQY
TRBJ2-7	TRBV11-3	15	ASSFTGRGGASYEQY
TRBJ2-1	TRBV11-3	14	ASRSGDGSWSDEQF
TRBJ2-1	TRBV4-1	13	ASSQPLAVYNEQF
TRBJ1-1	TRBV19	16	ASSTSPVSSGPGTEAF
TRBJ2-3	TRBV30	13	AWSVSSWGTDTQY
TRBJ1-1	TRBV6-1	13	ASSEGFVGNTEAF
TRBJ1-5	TRBV6-8	15	ASSGQATDGGYQPQH
TRBJ2-7	TRBV6-8	11	ASRRDGNYEQY
TRBJ2-5	TRBV11-3	14	ASSLVSLLFKETQY
TRBJ2-7	TRBV28	14	ASSLSHLYGGYEQY
TRBJ2-5	TRBV10-2	13	ASSDVQGGQETQY
TRBJ2-1	TRBV15	13	ATSRGGGQGNEQF
TRBJ2-3	TRBV11-3	18	ASSPRGGLARGGSTDTQY
TRBJ2-2	TRBV19	12	ASSIRQSYGELF
TRBJ2-7	TRBV28	13	ASSLGGTGWNEQY
TRBJ1-4	TRBV30	11	AWRGGADEKLF